These 17 T cell receptor beta chains originate from one sample sequenced in a study of blood T cell repertoires in COVID-19. Profiling relied on immunoSEQ multiplex PCR, and the TCRdb table lists in-frame clones only, not all of them. The table lists under 150,000 clones, approximately 88% of them singletons, with around 26% in the top ten. Sequencing was done on a sample of peripheral blood. The source is a human donor in a cohort sampled during active COVID-19.

The chain carries TRBV6-4 and TRBJ2-1, with 11 nucleotides matching TRBD2. Germline assignment: CDR1 MRHNA and CDR2 SNTAGT. This CDR3 contains 15 residues. J gave up 6 bases and V 4 bases, and 5 bases lay outside the gene matches. The CDR3 spells CASSVSGTSGNEQFF. In DNA form, the CDR3 reads TGTGCCAGCAGTGTTAGCGGGACTAGCGGCAATGAGCAGTTCTTC.

This chain joins TRBV14 and TRBJ2-1; TRBD1 matches at 10 bases. V lost 0 bases to trimming and J lost 5 bases; unmatched junction nucleotides: 4. This CDR3 comprises 16 residues. Germline assignment: CDR1 SGHDN and CDR2 FVKESK. The CDR3 region is CASSQDRGTGDNEQFF. In DNA, the CDR3 is TGTGCCAGCAGCCAAGATAGGGGGACAGGGGACAATGAGCAGTTCTTC.

The rearrangement links TRBV11-2 to TRBJ1-3; TRBD1 is a possible D gene (6 bases). This CDR3 contains 16 residues. CDR1 and CDR2 from the germline V gene are SGHAT and FQNNGV. Trimming stripped 4 bases from V and 0 bases from J, with 13 bases between. This chain's CDR3 is CASSSLQGPSGNTIYF. CDR3 coding DNA: TGTGCCAGCAGCTCTCTACAGGGCCCCTCTGGAAACACCATATATTTT. The complete variable domain, with remaining parts taken from reference TRBV11-2 and TRBJ1-3, reads EAGVAQSPRYKIIEKRQSVAFWCNPISGHATLYWYQQILGQGPKLLIQFQNNGVVDDSQLPKDRFSAERLKGVDSTLKIQPAKLEDSAVYLCASSSLQGPSGNTIYFGEGSWLTVV.

This chain connects TRBV24-1 to TRBJ2-7; 8 nucleotides align to TRBD1. The CDR3 spans 15 residues. Germline V lookup: CDR1 KGHDR, CDR2 SFDVKD. Germline trimming cut 2 bases from V and 5 bases from J; bases unmatched to any gene: 7. In DNA form, the CDR3 reads TGTGCCACCAGTGATTCAGGGGGCCATTCAAACGAGCAGTACTTC. Protein sequence: CATSDSGGHSNEQYF.

This chain connects TRBV7-3 to TRBJ2-1; 9 bases are a match to TRBD1. The V gene end was trimmed by 5 bases and the J gene end by 9 bases; junction bases not matched to a gene: 8. Germline loops: CDR1 SGHTA, CDR2 FQGTGA. The CDR3 totals 14 residues. The CDR3, as DNA: TGTGCCAGCAGCCTACCGGGACAGGGTGGTGAGCAGTTCTTC. Translated: CASSLPGQGGEQFF.

This chain connects TRBV27 to TRBJ2-3; weak D call: TRBD2 (6 bases). The germline V gene has CDR1 MNHEY and CDR2 SMNVEV (reference sequence). V lost 4 bases and J 4 bases, leaving 9 bases between the germline ends. The CDR3 length is 13 residues. The chain's CDR3 is CASSWRGSDTQYF. The DNA of the CDR3 is TGTGCCAGCAGTTGGAGGGGATCAGATACGCAGTATTTT.

The chain has TRBV4-3 and TRBJ2-7, with D perhaps matching TRBD1 (5 bases). V gave up 5 bases and J gave up 2 bases, with 13 bases separating them. The germline V gene encodes CDR1 LGHNA and CDR2 YSLEER. This CDR3 has 14 amino acids. The CDR3: CASSVEPGPYEQYF. CDR3 coding DNA: TGCGCCAGCAGCGTCGAACCAGGGCCCTACGAGCAGTACTTC.

This chain joins TRBV6-5 and TRBJ1-5; D is uncertain. Germline CDR1 MNHEY, CDR2 SVGAGI. Trimming took off 4 bases at V and 8 bases at J, with 9 bases between the two ends. CDR3 length: 12 amino acids. The CDR3 here is CASSSHGEPQHF. DNA of the CDR3: TGTGCCAGCAGTTCTCACGGGGAGCCCCAGCATTTT.

The V call is TRBV6-5, the J call TRBJ1-1; D is uncertain. The V end lost 5 bases, the J end lost 5 bases, and 12 bases lay between the germline ends. Germline V gene sequence: CDR1 MNHEY, CDR2 SVGAGI. The CDR3 has 13 amino acids. CDR3 nucleotides: TGTGCCAGCAGTCGGACTGCCAGTACTGAAGCTTTCTTT. Its translation: CASSRTASTEAFF.

This clone was picked up a small number of times. V usage is TRBV6-5 and J usage is TRBJ2-2; D not resolved. This CDR3 contains 14 residues. The V and J ends lost 2 bases and 4 bases respectively, with 8 bases between them. CDR1 and CDR2 from the germline V gene are MNHEY and SVGAGI. CDR3 coding DNA: TGTGCCAGCAGTTACAAGAGTATCACCGGGGAGCTGTTTTTT. It is translated as CASSYKSITGELFF.

The chain is built from TRBV14 and TRBJ2-7, with TRBD2 matching 9 bases. Trimming cost V 3 bases and J 5 bases; bases outside gene matches: 8. Germline CDR1 SGHDN, CDR2 FVKESK. The CDR3 length is 15 residues. The CDR3 protein is CASSHLGAGGNEQYF. CDR3 DNA sequence: TGTGCCAGCAGCCATCTCGGAGCGGGGGGAAACGAGCAGTACTTC.

The chain employs TRBV29-1 and TRBJ1-2; no reliable D call. Trimming shortened V by 7 bases and J by 6 bases, and 12 bases separated the two germline ends. The CDR3 length is 11 residues. Germline CDR1 reads SQVTM; CDR2 reads ANQGSEA. The CDR3 nucleotides are TGCAGCGCCGGGATGCAGGATGGCTACACCTTC. Its translation: CSAGMQDGYTF.

This chain uses TRBV2 with TRBJ2-7; D perhaps matches TRBD1 (5 bases). Germline assignment: CDR1 SNHLY and CDR2 FYNNEI. The CDR3 loop spans 13 amino acids. With 8 bases removed from V and 2 bases from J, the gap between germline ends came to 13 bases. CDR3 sequence (DNA): TGTGCCAGCCAGGGCGGAACAACCTACGAGCAGTACTTC. It translates to CASQGGTTYEQYF. Using reference TRBV2 and TRBJ2-7 for the parts outside the CDR3, the full variable domain is EPEVTQTPSHQVTQMGQEVILRCVPISNHLYFYWYRQILGQKVEFLVSFYNNEISEKSEIFDDQFSVERPDGSNFTLKIRSTKLEDSAMYFCASQGGTTYEQYFGPGTRLTVT.

V gene TRBV7-3 combines with J gene TRBJ1-2; D call uncertain. Deletions cut 1 base from V and 4 bases from J, with 7 bases between. CDR3 length: 13 amino acids. CDR1 SGHTA and CDR2 FQGTGA come from the germline V gene. Here the CDR3 DNA reads TGTGCCAGCAGCTTAAAAGCTGGCTATGGCTACACCTTC. Protein product: CASSLKAGYGYTF.

V usage is TRBV12-3 or TRBV12-4 and J usage is TRBJ2-5; a weak D match, TRBD1 (6 bases). V was shortened by 3 bases and J by 3 bases, with 8 bases between the two germline ends. CDR3 length: 13 residues. CDR3 residues: CASSFSGEETQYF. The DNA for the CDR3 is TGTGCCAGCAGTTTTTCAGGGGAAGAGACCCAGTACTTC.

This chain uses TRBV6-5 with TRBJ2-1, with a possible D match to TRBD2 (5 bases). With 5 bases removed from V and 10 bases from J, the gap between germline ends came to 15 bases. From germline, CDR1 is MNHEY and CDR2 SVGAGI. The CDR3 consists of 13 residues. In DNA form, the CDR3 reads TGTGCCAGCAGTCGGCCGGACTCGTACGAGCAGTTCTTC. Amino acid sequence: CASSRPDSYEQFF.

This clone was recorded a few times. The chain employs TRBV11-3 and TRBJ2-5; 12 bases fit TRBD1. The CDR3 has 17 residues. Germline V CDR1 and CDR2: SGHNT, YENEEA. The V segment lost 5 bases and the J segment 2 bases; nucleotides outside the gene matches: 9. This CDR3 reads CASSPGQGAFVQETQYF. CDR3 nucleotide sequence: TGTGCCAGCAGCCCGGGACAGGGGGCCTTCGTACAAGAGACCCAGTACTTC.